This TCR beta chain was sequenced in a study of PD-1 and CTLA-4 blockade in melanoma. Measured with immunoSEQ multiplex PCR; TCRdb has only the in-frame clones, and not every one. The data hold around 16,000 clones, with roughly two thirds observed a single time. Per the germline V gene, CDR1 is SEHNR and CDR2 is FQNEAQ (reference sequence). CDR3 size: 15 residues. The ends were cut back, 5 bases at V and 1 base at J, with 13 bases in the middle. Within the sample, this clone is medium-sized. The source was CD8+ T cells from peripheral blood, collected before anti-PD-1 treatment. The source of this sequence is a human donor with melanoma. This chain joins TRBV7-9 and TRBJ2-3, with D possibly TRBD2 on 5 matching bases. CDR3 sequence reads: CASSPASGRTDTQYF. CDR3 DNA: TGTGCCAGCAGCCCCGCCAGCGGACGCACAGATACGCAGTATTTT.